Sequencing of this T cell receptor (beta chain) was carried out in a study of blood T cell repertoires in COVID-19 (dated by TCRdb to about 2020). Regarding the research as a whole: The collaborator samples originated in the United States, Italy and Spain and spanned the acute and convalescent phases of COVID-19. The samples were drawn from two sources: the first 160 participants of the ongoing ImmuneRACE study, and 1,254 subjects contributed by 6 global collaborators. Where available, HLA class I and class II types were taken from metadata supplied by the sample provider and were not determined by assay-based typing. Sample metadata almost always included a de-identified subject ID, COVID-19 status, age in years and sex. A freely available public database, intended as a resource for researchers studying the immune response to SARS-CoV-2, is where the repertoires were released. The dataset comprised deeply sampled blood TCRbeta repertoires from subjects exposed to, actively infected with, or recovered from COVID-19. The material from the prospective study consisted of cDNA or gDNA derived from T cells, B-cell-depleted T cells, or PBMCs. What the research found in general, with its limitations: How much clinical and demographic metadata was included differed by source and by participant, and the metadata was provided uncurated.

Worth noting for this clone: The antigen it binds to is not known. The input lacks base qualities; no much larger clone sits a single base away.

Collaborating institutions collected whole blood in K2EDTA tubes following their own protocols. For TCRbeta analysis, collaborators shipped samples in one of three forms: frozen whole blood, isolated PBMCs, or DNA extracted from either of those sample types. The CDR3 has 14 amino acids, counting the end cysteine and phenylalanine. The read is trimmed to its CDR3 DNA, 42 bases read in frame from base 1. The germline ends are 9 bases apart after V is trimmed by 3 bases and J by 1 base. CDR1 and CDR2 were assigned from the germline V gene (reference sequence) as MNHEY and SMNVEV. The immunoSEQ Assay, a bias-controlled multiplex PCR, was used to amplify TCRbeta CDR3 regions from genomic DNA. The authors' pipeline ran thus. Nucleated cell counts per sample were estimated from amplification of reference gene primers within the assay. Sequence reads were collapsed and filtered to measure the absolute abundance of every unique TCRbeta CDR3 rearrangement. For each sample, productive Simpson clonality was calculated by taking the square root of Simpson's diversity index across productive rearrangements. The source is immuneACCESS, and TCRdb retained only in-frame sequences with V and J called. Part of the clones is not carried over; for the studies checked, unresolved V genes explain less than half of this, and the remainder is unexplained. V and J calls and clone size are as listed in that table; D and trimming were resolved from the DNA. This sample lists 150,000 to 200,000 clones; approximately 88% were detected once. Roughly 9.1% of the sample goes to the ten largest clones.

The sample consisted of peripheral blood. In this chain, TRBV27 is recombined with TRBJ1-1; no D gene call is confident. The TCR sequence derives from a woman older than 75 with active or convalescent COVID-19. The CDR3: CASSFFGGNTEAFF. The sequenced DNA: TGTGCCAGCAGTTTTTTTGGCGGGAACACTGAAGCTTTCTTT.